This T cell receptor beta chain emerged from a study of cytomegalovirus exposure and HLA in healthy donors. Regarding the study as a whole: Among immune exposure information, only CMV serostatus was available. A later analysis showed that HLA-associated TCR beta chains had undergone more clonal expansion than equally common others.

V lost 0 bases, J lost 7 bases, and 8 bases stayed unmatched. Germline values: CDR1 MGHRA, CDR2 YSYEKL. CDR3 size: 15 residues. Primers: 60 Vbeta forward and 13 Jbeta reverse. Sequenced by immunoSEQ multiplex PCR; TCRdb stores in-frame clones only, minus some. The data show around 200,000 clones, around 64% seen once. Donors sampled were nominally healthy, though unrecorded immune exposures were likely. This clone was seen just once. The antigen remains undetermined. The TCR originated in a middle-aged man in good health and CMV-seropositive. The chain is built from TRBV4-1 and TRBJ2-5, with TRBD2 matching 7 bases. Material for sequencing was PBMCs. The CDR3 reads CASSQEGGFTGTQYF. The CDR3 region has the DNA TGCGCCAGCAGCCAAGAGGGGGGGTTCACAGGGACCCAGTACTTC.